This T cell receptor (beta chain) was identified in a study of blood T cell repertoires in COVID-19. The CDR3 covers 15 residues. The germline V gene encodes CDR1 MNHEY and CDR2 SMNVEV (reference sequence). The V end lost 7 bases, the J end lost 5 bases, and 20 bases lay between the germline ends. Using immunoSEQ multiplex PCR, the repertoire was profiled, and TCRdb retains in-frame clones only, with some absent. The sample has about 190,000 clones, 70% to 85% seen once. In Cohort 3, a recovered donor had either two negative PCRs, clearance, or symptom resolution. Sequencing input: PBMCs or T cells enriched from blood (not recorded which). This sequence originates from a woman in her thirties who had recovered from COVID-19. The genes are TRBV27 and TRBJ1-1; weak D call: TRBD1 (6 bases). The CDR3 DNA sequence: TGTGCCAGCACCGTCACACAGGGAACGAGGACTGAAGCTTTCTTT. This gives the protein CASTVTQGTRTEAFF.